Listed below are T cell receptor beta chains from one sample, sequenced in a study of blood T cell repertoires in COVID-19. Libraries were prepared by immunoSEQ multiplex PCR; TCRdb keeps only in-frame clonotypes and omits some of them. The sample shows 100,000 to 150,000 clones, 84% of them seen only once. The sequenced sample was peripheral blood. All receptors come from a man between 60 and 70 years old with acute or convalescent COVID-19. The CDR3 runs from the conserved cysteine through the conserved F or W. A D gene is named only where the DNA matches it firmly. Rows give clone size only sometimes, using once, few, many, or a class for an expanded clone.

TRBD2 | TRBJ2-1 | TRBV5-4 | few | CASSHDPGTSGRIGQFF | TGTGCCAGCAGCCATGATCCCGGGACTAGCGGGAGAATAGGGCAGTTCTTC
NA | TRBJ2-7 | TRBV7-3 | NA | CASSPNGGDEQYF | TGTGCCAGCAGCCCAAACGGAGGGGACGAGCAGTACTTC
TRBD1 | TRBJ2-7 | TRBV5-6 | few | CASSPTGTAFYEQYF | TGTGCCAGCAGCCCGACCGGGACAGCTTTTTACGAGCAGTACTTC
NA | TRBJ1-3 | TRBV20-1 | NA | CSASALSSSGNTIYF | TGCAGTGCTAGTGCCCTTTCTAGCTCTGGAAACACCATATATTTT
NA | TRBJ2-3 | TRBV3-1/TRBV3-2 | NA | CASSLDSSTDTQYF | TGTGCCAGCAGCCTCGACTCCTCGACAGATACGCAGTATTTT
TRBD1 | TRBJ2-1 | TRBV5-5 | NA | CASSLGTGSYNEQFF | TGTGCCAGCAGCTTAGGGACAGGGTCATACAATGAGCAGTTCTTC
TRBD1 | TRBJ2-7 | TRBV2 | NA | CASIQGYEQYF | TGTGCCAGCATACAGGGGTACGAGCAGTACTTC
NA | TRBJ1-1 | TRBV6-5 | NA | CASSLDRAPNTEAFF | TGTGCCAGCAGTCTAGACAGAGCCCCCAACACTGAAGCTTTCTTT
TRBD2 | TRBJ2-7 | TRBV10-3 | NA | CATSFGGGSYEQYF | TGTGCCACCAGTTTTGGGGGGGGATCCTACGAGCAGTACTTC
NA | TRBJ1-4 | TRBV3-1/TRBV3-2 | NA | CASSQVRTGEKLFF | TGTGCCAGCAGCCAAGTCCGAACGGGTGAAAAACTGTTTTTT
NA | TRBJ2-3 | TRBV11-1 | NA | CASSFSDFGGSDTQYF | TGTGCCAGCAGCTTTTCCGACTTCGGAGGATCAGATACGCAGTATTTT
NA | TRBJ2-5 | TRBV5-1 | NA | CASRLVGEETQYF | TGCGCCAGCAGACTTGTAGGGGAAGAGACCCAGTACTTC
NA | TRBJ1-2 | TRBV9 | few | CASSVGGFYGYTF | TGTGCCAGCAGCGTGGGGGGATTCTATGGCTACACCTTC
NA | TRBJ1-5 | TRBV27 | NA | CASSSLGGNQPQHF | TGTGCCAGCAGTTCACTGGGGGGAAATCAGCCCCAGCATTTT
TRBD1 | TRBJ1-4 | TRBV30 | few | CAWRRGQGAREKLFF | TGTGCCTGGAGGAGGGGCCAGGGGGCGAGGGAAAAACTGTTTTTT
TRBD1 | TRBJ1-1 | TRBV9 | once | CASSVMDRAGTEAFF | TGTGCCAGCAGCGTAATGGACAGGGCGGGCACTGAAGCTTTCTTT
NA | TRBJ1-3 | TRBV6-1 | NA | CASSGTMGVRGNTIYF | TGTGCCAGCAGTGGCACAATGGGAGTCCGCGGAAACACCATATATTTT
NA | TRBJ1-5 | TRBV6-5 | NA | CASSPRQNNQPQHF | TGTGCCAGCAGTCCTCGACAGAACAATCAGCCCCAGCATTTT
TRBD1 | TRBJ2-3 | TRBV10-2 | NA | CASSELQGATDTQYF | TGCGCCAGCAGTGAGTTACAGGGGGCCACAGATACGCAGTATTTT
NA | TRBJ1-1 | TRBV6-5 | few | CASSIAGYTEAFF | TGTGCCAGCAGTATCGCAGGTTATACTGAAGCTTTCTTT
NA | TRBJ2-5 | TRBV5-4 | once | CASSSAQGQETQYF | TGTGCCAGCAGCTCAGCCCAGGGACAAGAGACCCAGTACTTC
NA | TRBJ2-1 | TRBV5-1 | NA | CASSPAPGFDEQFF | TGCGCCAGCAGCCCGGCCCCCGGGTTCGATGAGCAGTTCTTC
NA | TRBJ1-4 | TRBV19 | few | CASSIVGQGTNEKLFF | TGTGCCAGTAGTATAGTTGGGCAGGGCACTAATGAAAAACTGTTTTTT
NA | TRBJ1-1 | TRBV19 | NA | CASKDLGGTGLNTEAFF | TGTGCCAGTAAGGATCTGGGGGGTACCGGGCTAAACACTGAAGCTTTCTTT
NA | TRBJ1-3 | TRBV10-3 | NA | CAISESPGNGNTIYF | TGTGCCATCAGTGAGTCGCCGGGTAATGGAAACACCATATATTTT
NA | TRBJ2-7 | TRBV27 | once | CASSPTGSVSYEQYF | TGTGCCAGCAGTCCGACAGGATCGGTCTCCTACGAGCAGTACTTC
NA | TRBJ1-4 | TRBV7-9 | NA | CASSRYEGSASATNEKLFF | TGTGCCAGCAGCCGTTATGAGGGGAGCGCTAGCGCAACTAATGAAAAACTGTTTTTT
TRBD1 | TRBJ1-1 | TRBV19 | NA | CASSIRDRVAFF | TGTGCCAGTAGTATCCGGGACAGGGTTGCTTTCTTT
NA | TRBJ1-2 | TRBV12-3/TRBV12-4 | NA | CASSLRQGYTF | TGTGCCAGCAGTCTCCGACAGGGCTACACCTTC
NA | TRBJ1-4 | TRBV5-4 | once | CASSLGPNEKLFF | TGTGCCAGCAGCTTGGGGCCTAATGAAAAACTGTTTTTT
TRBD1 | TRBJ2-3 | TRBV29-1 | NA | CSTWEPGQGLDTQYF | TGCAGCACCTGGGAACCGGGACAGGGTTTAGATACGCAGTATTTT